The rows below give T cell receptor beta chains drawn from one sample of a study of human T cells and chemical hapten exposure. A single record per CDR3 protein comes from TCRdb applying MiXCR to the RACE reads. This table holds 96,000 or so distinct CDR3 sequences, roughly a tenth found once. The sample consisted of whole blood, taken in connection with sensitization to the hapten diphenylcyclopropenone (DPC). The origin of the receptors is a woman aged 40 to 50 with alopecia areata. Some clones in this sample may be carry-over from other donors' samples. Both conserved end residues are part of each CDR3. D genes are given only for firm matches. Clone size is shown for a subset of rows, as once, few, many or a class of expanded clone.

j_call: TRBJ2-3; v_call: TRBV3-1; d_call: TRBD1; clone_size: many; cdr3_nt: TGTGCCAGCAGCCCGAGCAGGGGGAAGGGGACAGATACGCAGTATTTT; cdr3_aa: CASSPSRGKGTDTQYF
j_call: TRBJ2-7; v_call: TRBV28; d_call: NA; clone_size: NA; cdr3_nt: TGTGCCAGCAGGCTTGGAACCTACGAGCAGTACTTC; cdr3_aa: CASRLGTYEQYF
j_call: TRBJ2-1; v_call: TRBV18; d_call: NA; clone_size: NA; cdr3_nt: TGTGCCAGCTCCCCAGGGACCAACTACAATGAGCAGTTCTTC; cdr3_aa: CASSPGTNYNEQFF
j_call: TRBJ2-7; v_call: TRBV20-1; d_call: NA; clone_size: many; cdr3_nt: TGCAGTGCTGAGGAAGTACTGGAGCGGTACGAGCAGTACTTC; cdr3_aa: CSAEEVLERYEQYF
j_call: TRBJ2-2; v_call: TRBV5-4; d_call: TRBD2; clone_size: few; cdr3_nt: TGTGCCAGCAGCCCGGGACTAGCGGGATTCGGCGGGGAGCTGTTTTTT; cdr3_aa: CASSPGLAGFGGELFF
j_call: TRBJ2-2; v_call: TRBV7-9; d_call: TRBD1; clone_size: many; cdr3_nt: TGTGCCAGCAGCCCACGGACAGGGGACACCGGGGAGCTGTTTTTT; cdr3_aa: CASSPRTGDTGELFF
j_call: TRBJ1-5; v_call: TRBV6-6; d_call: NA; clone_size: many; cdr3_nt: TGTGCCAGCAGTTACCGCGCTAGCAATCAGCCCCAGCATTTT; cdr3_aa: CASSYRASNQPQHF
j_call: TRBJ1-5; v_call: TRBV18; d_call: NA; clone_size: NA; cdr3_nt: TGTGCCAGCTCGATCGATCGCAATCAGCCCCAGCATTTT; cdr3_aa: CASSIDRNQPQHF
j_call: TRBJ2-7; v_call: TRBV5-4; d_call: NA; clone_size: many; cdr3_nt: TGTGCCAGCAGCTTGGCAGAAAAGGACTACGAGCAGTACTTC; cdr3_aa: CASSLAEKDYEQYF
j_call: TRBJ2-5; v_call: TRBV18; d_call: TRBD2; clone_size: few; cdr3_nt: TGTGCCAGCTCACCACCGGGACTAGTTGAAGAGACCCAGTACTTC; cdr3_aa: CASSPPGLVEETQYF
j_call: TRBJ1-1; v_call: TRBV10-3; d_call: NA; clone_size: few; cdr3_nt: TGTGCCATCAGTGAGGTAGGGAGGGCCACTGAAGCTTTCTTT; cdr3_aa: CAISEVGRATEAFF
j_call: TRBJ1-2; v_call: TRBV6-6; d_call: NA; clone_size: NA; cdr3_nt: TGTGCCAGCAGCCAGGACAGTCGAGCCAACTATGGCTACACCTTC; cdr3_aa: CASSQDSRANYGYTF
j_call: TRBJ1-1; v_call: TRBV29-1; d_call: NA; clone_size: many; cdr3_nt: TGCAGCGTTGAGGGGCCGGGACAAAAAGCTTTCTTT; cdr3_aa: CSVEGPGQKAFF
j_call: TRBJ1-5; v_call: TRBV28; d_call: NA; clone_size: many; cdr3_nt: TGTGCCAGCAGTACTAACCGGGTCCTCAATCAGCCCCAGCATTTT; cdr3_aa: CASSTNRVLNQPQHF
j_call: TRBJ1-1; v_call: TRBV30; d_call: NA; clone_size: few; cdr3_nt: TGTGCCTGGTGCTGGGACACTTCGAACACTGAAGCTTTCTTT; cdr3_aa: CAWCWDTSNTEAFF
j_call: TRBJ2-1; v_call: TRBV6-5; d_call: NA; clone_size: NA; cdr3_nt: TGTGCCAGCATTTCCGACAGTAATGAGCAGTTCTTC; cdr3_aa: CASISDSNEQFF